These T cell receptor beta chains were read from a single sample in a study of shared T cell receptors in the human thymus. Generated by immunoSEQ multiplex PCR, the TCRdb table keeps only in-frame clones and is missing some. This table holds hundreds of thousands of clones, over 75% found once. These data were also filed under a second study, of human thymus T cells.

The specimen was thymocytes. All receptors come from a boy younger than two with a congenital heart defect. CDR3s include the opening cysteine and the closing phenylalanine or tryptophan. D genes are given only for firm matches. Only some rows state a clone size, as once, few, many or a class for expanded clones.

v_call	j_call	clone_size	d_call	cdr3_length	cdr3_nt	cdr3_aa
TRBV6-5	TRBJ2-2	NA	NA	16	TGTGCCAGCAGTTACTCGGGGCGGGGTGGCACCGGGGAGCTGTTTTTT	CASSYSGRGGTGELFF
TRBV7-6	TRBJ2-2	NA	NA	16	TGTGCCAGCAGCTTAGTCAGGGACTCAAACACCGGGGAGCTGTTTTTT	CASSLVRDSNTGELFF
TRBV7-2	TRBJ2-1	NA	TRBD2	16	TGTGCCAGCAGCTCCCCCCAGCAGCGGGAGGACAATGAGCAGTTCTTC	CASSSPQQREDNEQFF
TRBV7-2	TRBJ2-7	once	NA	15	TGTGCCAGCAGCGCACCAGGGACATCCTCCTACGAGCAGTACTTC	CASSAPGTSSYEQYF
TRBV4-3	TRBJ2-7	NA	TRBD1	15	TGCGCCAGCAGCCAAGATAGAGCAGGGGGCTACGAGCAGTACTTC	CASSQDRAGGYEQYF
TRBV27	TRBJ1-3	NA	NA	12	TGTGCCAGCAGTTGGGCGGGAAACACCATATATTTT	CASSWAGNTIYF
TRBV4-1	TRBJ2-5	NA	TRBD2	15	TGCGCCAGCAGCAGACTAGCGGGAGGGCAAGAGACCCAGTACTTC	CASSRLAGGQETQYF
TRBV30	TRBJ2-3	NA	TRBD2	14	TGTGCCTGGCAACTAGCGGGAGGGTCAGATACGCAGTATTTT	CAWQLAGGSDTQYF
TRBV4-3	TRBJ2-7	NA	NA	15	TGCGCCAGCAGCCAAGACCCTGGGCCCTACTACGAGCAGTACTTC	CASSQDPGPYYEQYF
TRBV7-9	TRBJ2-1	NA	TRBD2	15	TGTGCCAGCAGCTCCGGGGTAGCGGGAGTCCATGAGCAGTTCTTC	CASSSGVAGVHEQFF
TRBV14	TRBJ2-7	once	TRBD2	18	TGTGCCAGCAGCCCCTATGGGACTAGCGGGAGGCCCGGGCACGAGCAGTACTTC	CASSPYGTSGRPGHEQYF
TRBV13	TRBJ2-2	NA	NA	13	TGTGCCAGCAGCGCGGGGCGGGAAAGGGAGCTGTTTTTT	CASSAGRERELFF
TRBV10-3	TRBJ2-3	NA	TRBD2	16	TGTGCCATCAGCGCCTTTGAGCGGGAGGAAGGAGATACGCAGTATTTT	CAISAFEREEGDTQYF
TRBV19	TRBJ2-7	NA	TRBD2	15	TGTGCCAGTAGTATCCTCTCTAGCGGCGGCTACGAGCAGTACTTC	CASSILSSGGYEQYF
TRBV6-4	TRBJ2-1	NA	TRBD2	16	TGTGCCAGCAGTCCCGGGACTAGCGGGAGGGCTCGATCGCAGTTCTTC	CASSPGTSGRARSQFF
TRBV4-1	TRBJ2-7	NA	TRBD2	18	TGCGCCAGCAGTCCAAGGGGGAGCGGGAGTCCAACCTCCTACGAGCAGTACTTC	CASSPRGSGSPTSYEQYF
TRBV11-3	TRBJ2-7	NA	NA	14	TGTGCCAGCAGCCAGGGCGCGCGCCCCTACGAGCAGTACTTC	CASSQGARPYEQYF
TRBV28	TRBJ2-3	NA	TRBD2	15	TGTGCCAGCAGTAAGACTAGCGGGGACACAGATACGCAGTATTTT	CASSKTSGDTDTQYF
TRBV7-8	TRBJ2-3	NA	NA	17	TGTGCCAGCAGCCCAGTCTCCAGCGGCGGGGGCACAGATACGCAGTATTTT	CASSPVSSGGGTDTQYF
TRBV2	TRBJ2-1	few	NA	15	TGTGCCAGCAGTGAAGTGCGGGGCTTGTCCGATGAGCAGTTCTTC	CASSEVRGLSDEQFF
TRBV4-3	TRBJ1-5	NA	NA	14	TGCGCCAGCAGCCAAGATAAGGGGGAGAAGGCCCAGCATTTT	CASSQDKGEKAQHF
TRBV20-1	TRBJ2-5	NA	NA	11	TGCAGTGTCAGGGCGGGGGAGACCCAGTACTTC	CSVRAGETQYF
TRBV28	TRBJ2-7	NA	TRBD2	16	TGTGCCAGCAGTTTCCCTGCTAGCGGGATCAGACACGAGCAGTACTTC	CASSFPASGIRHEQYF
TRBV10-3	TRBJ2-3	NA	TRBD2	14	TGTGCCATGGGAAATGGACTAGCGGGAGATACGCAGTATTTT	CAMGNGLAGDTQYF
TRBV14	TRBJ1-1	NA	TRBD1	14	TGTGCCAGCAGCCAAGAACCGCAGGGGGGTGAAGCTTTCTTT	CASSQEPQGGEAFF
TRBV25-1	TRBJ2-2	NA	TRBD1	13	TGTGCCAGCAGGGACAGGCCGGCCGGGGAGCTGTTTTTT	CASRDRPAGELFF
TRBV29-1	TRBJ2-7	once	NA	11	TGCAGCGTCTTCTTTACCTACGAGCAGTACTTC	CSVFFTYEQYF
TRBV29-1	TRBJ2-7	NA	TRBD1	14	TGCAGCGTCGACAGGGGGCCCAGCTCCTACGAGCAGTACTTC	CSVDRGPSSYEQYF
TRBV7-6	TRBJ1-2	NA	NA	17	TGTGCCAGCAGCTTATTCGGCAGGGAAGGTGCCCTGGATGGCTACACCTTC	CASSLFGREGALDGYTF
TRBV5-1	TRBJ2-7	NA	TRBD2	13	TGCGCCAGCAGCGGACTAGGTTCCTACGAGCAGTACTTC	CASSGLGSYEQYF
TRBV10-2	TRBJ2-7	few	NA	15	TGCGCCAGCAGTGAGTGGAGGGGATCTTACTACGAGCAGTACTTC	CASSEWRGSYYEQYF
TRBV21-1	TRBJ2-7	NA	NA	11	TGTGCCAGCAGCAAAGACAACGAGCAGTACTTC	CASSKDNEQYF
TRBV15	TRBJ2-1	NA	TRBD2	19	TGTGCCACCAGCAGGGGACTAGCGGGAGGGCCGGGCTCCTACAATGAGCAGTTCTTC	CATSRGLAGGPGSYNEQFF
TRBV28	TRBJ2-1	NA	NA	16	TGTGCCAGCAGCCGGAGCCAAATGAGCTCCTACAATGAGCAGTTCTTC	CASSRSQMSSYNEQFF
TRBV11-3	TRBJ1-1	NA	NA	15	TGTGCCAGCAGCTTAGGAGGAATGGGGAGGACTGAAGCTTTCTTT	CASSLGGMGRTEAFF
TRBV30	TRBJ2-2	NA	TRBD2	17	TGTGCCTGGAGTGGGGTGAGGGGACTAGCGTACACCGGGGAGCTGTTTTTT	CAWSGVRGLAYTGELFF
TRBV28	TRBJ1-1	NA	NA	12	TGTGCCAGCACCGTAGGAGGCACTGAAGCTTTCTTT	CASTVGGTEAFF